What follows are 6 T cell receptor beta chains derived from one specimen sequenced in a study of Ad26.COV2.S vaccination and SARS-CoV-2 variants. The method was immunoSEQ multiplex PCR; TCRdb's version includes in-frame clones alone and lacks a portion of them. The sample carries 180,000 or so clones, 87% recorded once. The sample in question was peripheral blood, obtained after recovery from COVID-19. These receptor sequences come from a human donor who had recovered from COVID-19.

The CDR3 sequence: CASSEVELGTYGYTF. The CDR3 DNA reads TGTGCCAGCAGTGAAGTGGAGTTGGGGACCTATGGCTACACCTTC. V is TRBV2 and J is TRBJ1-2; a weak D match, TRBD1 (5 bases). This CDR3 is 15 amino acids long. V lost 1 base, J lost 4 bases, and 13 bases lay in between. Germline lookup yields CDR1 SNHLY and CDR2 FYNNEI.

This chain uses TRBV6-1 with TRBJ1-1, with D unresolved. V lost 2 bases to trimming and J lost 0 bases, with 13 bases between them. The CDR3 sequence is 16 residues long. Per germline, CDR1 MNHNS and CDR2 SASEGT. Here the CDR3 reads CASSERPGKLNTEAFF. The CDR3 bases are TGTGCCAGCAGTGAACGCCCCGGGAAACTGAACACTGAAGCTTTCTTT.

The V call is TRBV29-1, the J call TRBJ2-5; 9 bases match TRBD1. With 8 bases clipped from V and 5 bases from J, the junction kept 9 bases outside the gene matches. CDR1 and CDR2 from the germline V gene are SQVTM and ANQGSEA. The CDR3 covers 13 residues. CDR3 in amino acids: CSYNTGTGETQYF. DNA for the CDR3: TGCAGCTATAATACTGGGACAGGGGAGACCCAGTACTTC.

The chain recombines TRBV5-4 with TRBJ2-7, with a weak D call TRBD1 (5 bases). The V end lost 3 bases, the J end lost 5 bases, and 18 bases lay between the germline ends. Germline CDR1 SGHNT, CDR2 YYREEE (reference sequence). This CDR3 is built from 15 residues. The CDR3 sequence is CASSWNPGKVNEQYF. CDR3 coding DNA: TGTGCCAGCAGCTGGAACCCAGGGAAGGTAAACGAGCAGTACTTC.

The chain couples TRBV3-1 (or the pseudogene TRBV3-2) to TRBJ2-7; 10 bases map to TRBD2. V gave up 4 bases and J gave up 3 bases; unmatched junction bases: 6. Per the germline V gene, CDR1 is LGHDT and CDR2 is YNNKEL (reference sequence). The CDR3 contains 15 residues. The chain's CDR3 is CASSRGLAESYEQYF. CDR3 DNA sequence: TGTGCCAGCAGCCGAGGACTAGCGGAAAGCTACGAGCAGTACTTC.

In its sample, this clone was seen once. This sequence joins TRBV10-1 and TRBJ2-3; a weak D match, TRBD1 (5 bases). The CDR3 consists of 18 residues. The germline V and J ends were trimmed by 2 bases and 1 base, with 19 bases remaining between them. Looked up from germline, CDR1 is WNHNN and CDR2 is SYGVQD (reference sequence). CDR3 in amino acids: CASSERGKPPFGTDTQYF. For the CDR3, the DNA is TGCGCCAGCAGTGAGAGGGGCAAACCCCCCTTTGGCACAGATACGCAGTATTTT.